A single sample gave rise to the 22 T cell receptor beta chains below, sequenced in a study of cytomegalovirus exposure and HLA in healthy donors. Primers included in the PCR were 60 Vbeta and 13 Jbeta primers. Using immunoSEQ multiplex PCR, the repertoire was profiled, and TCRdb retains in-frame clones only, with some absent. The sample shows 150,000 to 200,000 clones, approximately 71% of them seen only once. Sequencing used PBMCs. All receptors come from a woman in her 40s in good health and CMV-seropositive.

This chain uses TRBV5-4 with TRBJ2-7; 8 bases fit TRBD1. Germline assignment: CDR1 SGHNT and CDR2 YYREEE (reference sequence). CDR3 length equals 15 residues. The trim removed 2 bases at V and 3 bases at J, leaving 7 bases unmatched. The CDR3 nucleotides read TGTGCCAGCAGCTTCGGACAGGGCGGAGTCTACGAGCAGTACTTC. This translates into CASSFGQGGVYEQYF.

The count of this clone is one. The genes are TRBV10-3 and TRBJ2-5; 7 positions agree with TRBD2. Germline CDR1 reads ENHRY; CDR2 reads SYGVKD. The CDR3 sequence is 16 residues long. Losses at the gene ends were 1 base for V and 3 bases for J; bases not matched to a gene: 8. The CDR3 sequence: CAISEWGGEPEETQYF. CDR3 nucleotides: TGTGCCATCAGTGAGTGGGGGGGGGAGCCGGAAGAGACCCAGTACTTC.

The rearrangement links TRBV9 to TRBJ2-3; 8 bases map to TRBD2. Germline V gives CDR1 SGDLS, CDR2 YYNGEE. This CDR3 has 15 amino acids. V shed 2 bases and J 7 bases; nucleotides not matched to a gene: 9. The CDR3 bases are TGTGCCAGCAGCGTCCAAAGCGGGAGTTCGAATACGCAGTATTTT. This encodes CASSVQSGSSNTQYF.

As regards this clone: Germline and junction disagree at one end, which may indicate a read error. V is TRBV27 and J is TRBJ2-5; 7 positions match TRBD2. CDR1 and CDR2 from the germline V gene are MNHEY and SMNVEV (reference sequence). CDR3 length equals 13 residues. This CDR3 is CVSSLREYETQYF. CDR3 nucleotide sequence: TGTGTCAGCAGTTTGCGGGAGTATGAGACCCAGTACTTC.

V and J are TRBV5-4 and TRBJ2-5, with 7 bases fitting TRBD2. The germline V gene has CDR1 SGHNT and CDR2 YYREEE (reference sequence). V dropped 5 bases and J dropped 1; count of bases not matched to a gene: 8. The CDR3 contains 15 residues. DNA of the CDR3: TGTGCCAGCAGAGATGCGGGAGAGGGCCAAGAGACCCAGTACTTC. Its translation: CASRDAGEGQETQYF.

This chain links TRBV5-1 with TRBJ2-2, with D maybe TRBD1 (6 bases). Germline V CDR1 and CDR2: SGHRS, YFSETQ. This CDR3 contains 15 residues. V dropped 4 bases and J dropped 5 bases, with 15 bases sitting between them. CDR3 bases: TGCGCCAGCAGCCCCGTGCCAGGGGATACCGGGGAGCTGTTTTTT. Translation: CASSPVPGDTGELFF.

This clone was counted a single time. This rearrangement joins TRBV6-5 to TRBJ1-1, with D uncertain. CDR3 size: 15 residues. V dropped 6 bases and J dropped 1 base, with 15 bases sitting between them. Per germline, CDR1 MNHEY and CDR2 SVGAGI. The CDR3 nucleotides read TGTGCCAGCAGCTTGGTGCGGCCGACGAACACTGAAGCTTTCTTT. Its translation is CASSLVRPTNTEAFF.

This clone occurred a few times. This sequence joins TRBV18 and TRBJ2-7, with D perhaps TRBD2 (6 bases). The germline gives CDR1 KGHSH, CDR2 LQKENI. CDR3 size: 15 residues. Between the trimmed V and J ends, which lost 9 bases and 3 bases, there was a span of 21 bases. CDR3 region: CASSINGGTGYEQYF. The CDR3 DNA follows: TGTGCCAGTTCAATAAACGGCGGGACCGGCTACGAGCAGTACTTC. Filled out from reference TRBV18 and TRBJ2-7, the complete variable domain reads NAGVMQNPRHLVRRRGQEARLRCSPMKGHSHVYWYRQLPEEGLKFMVYLQKENIIDESGMPKERFSAEFPKEGPSILRIQQVVRGDSAAYFCASSINGGTGYEQYFGPGTRLTVT.

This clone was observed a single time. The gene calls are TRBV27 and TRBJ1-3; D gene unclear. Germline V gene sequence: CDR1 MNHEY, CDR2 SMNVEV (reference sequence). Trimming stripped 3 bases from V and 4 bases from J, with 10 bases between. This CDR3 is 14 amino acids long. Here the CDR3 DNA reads TGTGCCAGCAGTTTGCAGGCATCCGGAAACACCATATATTTT. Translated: CASSLQASGNTIYF.

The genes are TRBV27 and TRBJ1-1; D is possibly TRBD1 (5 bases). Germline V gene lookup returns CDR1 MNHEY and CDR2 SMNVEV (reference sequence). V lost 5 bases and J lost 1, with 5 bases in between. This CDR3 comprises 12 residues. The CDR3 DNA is TGTGCCAGCAGTGGACAGAACACTGAAGCTTTCTTT. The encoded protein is CASSGQNTEAFF.

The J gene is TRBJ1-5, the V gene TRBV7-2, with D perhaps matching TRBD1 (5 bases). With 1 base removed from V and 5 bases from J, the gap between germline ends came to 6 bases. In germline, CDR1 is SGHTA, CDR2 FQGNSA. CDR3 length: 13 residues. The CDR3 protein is CASSLETDQPQHF. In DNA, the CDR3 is TGTGCCAGCAGCTTAGAGACAGATCAGCCCCAGCATTTT.

CDR3 sequence reads: CASSEAWPRGREQYF. The CDR3, as DNA: TGTGCCAGCAGTGAAGCTTGGCCCAGGGGGCGCGAGCAGTACTTC. This sequence joins TRBV6-1 and TRBJ2-7; TRBD1 matches at 8 bases. The germline CDR1 and CDR2 sequences are MNHNS and SASEGT. Trimming cost V 0 bases and J 6 bases; bases outside gene matches: 7. The CDR3 is made up of 15 amino acids.

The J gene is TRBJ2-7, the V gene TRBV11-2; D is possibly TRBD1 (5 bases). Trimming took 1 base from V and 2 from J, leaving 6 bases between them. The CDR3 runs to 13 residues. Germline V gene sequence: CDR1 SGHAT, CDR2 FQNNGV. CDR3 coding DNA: TGTGCCAGCAGCTTAGGCAGGGCCTACGAGCAGTACTTC. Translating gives CASSLGRAYEQYF.

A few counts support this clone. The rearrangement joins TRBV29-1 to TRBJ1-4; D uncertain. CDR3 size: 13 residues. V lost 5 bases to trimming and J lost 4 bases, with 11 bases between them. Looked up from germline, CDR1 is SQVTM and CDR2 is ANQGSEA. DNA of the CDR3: TGCAGCGTTATAATGGCGGGTAATGAAAAACTGTTTTTT. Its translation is CSVIMAGNEKLFF. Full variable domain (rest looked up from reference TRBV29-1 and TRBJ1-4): SAVISQKPSRDICQRGTSLTIQCQVDSQVTMMFWYRQQPGQSLTLIATANQGSEATYESGFVIDKFPISRPNLTFSTLTVSNMSPEDSSIYLCSVIMAGNEKLFFGSGTQLSVL.

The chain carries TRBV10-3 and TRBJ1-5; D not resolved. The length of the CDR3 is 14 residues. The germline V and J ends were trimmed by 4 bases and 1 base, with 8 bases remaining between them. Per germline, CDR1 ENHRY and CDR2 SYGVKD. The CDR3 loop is CAISVSNSNQPQHF. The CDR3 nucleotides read TGTGCCATCAGTGTTAGCAACAGCAATCAGCCCCAGCATTTT.

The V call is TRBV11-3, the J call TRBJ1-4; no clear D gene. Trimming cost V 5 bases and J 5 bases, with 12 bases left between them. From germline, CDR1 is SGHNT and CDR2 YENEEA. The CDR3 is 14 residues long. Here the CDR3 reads CASSTDTPNEKLFF. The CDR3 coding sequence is TGTGCCAGCAGCACAGACACCCCGAATGAAAAACTGTTTTTT.

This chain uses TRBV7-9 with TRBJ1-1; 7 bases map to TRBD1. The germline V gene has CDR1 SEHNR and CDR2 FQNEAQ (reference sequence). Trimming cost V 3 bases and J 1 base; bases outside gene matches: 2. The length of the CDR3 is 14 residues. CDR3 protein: CASSLGQSNTEAFF. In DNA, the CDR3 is TGTGCCAGCAGCTTGGGACAGTCGAACACTGAAGCTTTCTTT. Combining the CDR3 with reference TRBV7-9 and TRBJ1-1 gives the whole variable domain DTGVSQNPRHKITKRGQNVTFRCDPISEHNRLYWYRQTLGQGPEFLTYFQNEAQLEKSRLLSDRFSAERPKGSFSTLEIQRTEQGDSAMYLCASSLGQSNTEAFFGQGTRLTVV.

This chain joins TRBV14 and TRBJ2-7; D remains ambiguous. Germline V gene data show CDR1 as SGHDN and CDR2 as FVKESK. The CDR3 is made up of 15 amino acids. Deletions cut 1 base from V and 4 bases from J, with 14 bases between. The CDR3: CASSQGDTSTYEQYF. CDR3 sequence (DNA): TGTGCCAGCAGCCAAGGAGACACATCTACTTACGAGCAGTACTTC.

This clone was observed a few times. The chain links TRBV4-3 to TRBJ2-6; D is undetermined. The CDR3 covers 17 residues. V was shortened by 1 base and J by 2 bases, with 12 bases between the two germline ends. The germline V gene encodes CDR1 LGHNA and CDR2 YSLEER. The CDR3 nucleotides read TGCGCCAGCAGCCAAGGCCACAGCCGTCCTGGGGCCAACGTCCTGACTTTC. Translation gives CASSQGHSRPGANVLTF.

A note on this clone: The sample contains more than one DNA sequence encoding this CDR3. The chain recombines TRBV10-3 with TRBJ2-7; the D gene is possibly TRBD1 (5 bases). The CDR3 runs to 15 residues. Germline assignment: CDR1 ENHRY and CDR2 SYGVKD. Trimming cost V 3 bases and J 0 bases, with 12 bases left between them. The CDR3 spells CAISEGALGSYEQYF. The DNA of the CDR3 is TGTGCCATCAGTGAAGGGGCCCTTGGCTCCTACGAGCAGTACTTC.

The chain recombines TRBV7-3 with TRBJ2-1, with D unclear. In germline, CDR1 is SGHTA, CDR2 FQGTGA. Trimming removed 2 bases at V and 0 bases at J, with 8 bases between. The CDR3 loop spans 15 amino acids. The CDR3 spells CASSLAASSYNEQFF. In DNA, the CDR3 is TGTGCCAGCAGCTTAGCGGCCAGCTCCTACAATGAGCAGTTCTTC.

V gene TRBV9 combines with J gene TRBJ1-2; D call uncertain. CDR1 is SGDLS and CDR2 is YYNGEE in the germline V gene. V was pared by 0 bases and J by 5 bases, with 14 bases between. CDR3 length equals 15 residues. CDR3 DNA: TGTGCCAGCAGCGTAGATGGCTCTTCCGGGTATGGCTACACCTTC. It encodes CASSVDGSSGYGYTF.